This T cell receptor (beta chain) derives from a study of radiotherapy plus CTLA-4 blockade in lung cancer. About the research overall: Patients showed objective responses in under 20% of cases and disease control in more than 25%. Study-level findings and limits: The best prediction of response reportedly came from early blood T cell clone dynamics, with interferon-beta. Expansion of tumor-derived TCR clones was observed in blood after radiotherapy plus ipilimumab.

Germline V gene sequence: CDR1 SGDLS, CDR2 YYNGEE. The CDR3 loop spans 12 amino acids. The V gene lost 3 bases and the J gene lost 10 bases, with 8 bases spanning the gap. As to this clone: The antigen is not known.

TCRdb's table, derived via immunoSEQ multiplex PCR, lists solely in-frame clones and lacks some. Of about 46,000 clones in the sample, 77% were seen once. This rearrangement joins TRBV9 to TRBJ1-6; no clear D. This clonotype was sampled from a human donor with non-small cell lung cancer whose response to radiotherapy plus ipilimumab could not be evaluated. The material sequenced was peripheral blood, taken from a patient treated with radiotherapy plus ipilimumab. The CDR3 bases are TGTGCCAGCAGCGCCGTAGAGTCACCCCTCCACTTT. Protein sequence: CASSAVESPLHF.